Shown below are 8 T cell receptor beta chains from a single sample sequenced in a study of blood T cell repertoires in COVID-19. Method: immunoSEQ multiplex PCR; TCRdb's copy keeps in-frame clones and lacks some. The table lists 150,000 to 200,000 clones, approximately 86% of them singletons. The sample comprised peripheral blood. The receptors were sampled from a man aged 45-65 years with active or convalescent COVID-19.

This CDR3 reads CASLPSGTTYNEQFF. CDR3 nucleotide sequence: TGTGCCAGCCTACCTAGCGGGACAACCTACAATGAGCAGTTCTTC. V is TRBV6-5 and J is TRBJ2-1; 9 bases match TRBD2. The V and J ends lost 8 bases and 2 bases, in that order; junction bases with no gene match: 7. This CDR3 region has 15 residues. Germline CDR1 and CDR2: MNHEY and SVGAGI.

The chain joins TRBV14 to TRBJ2-2; D may be TRBD2 (5 bases). This CDR3 region has 14 residues. CDR1 is SGHDN and CDR2 is FVKESK in the germline V gene. V was cut by 5 bases and J by 4 bases, with 11 bases left in between. This chain's CDR3 is CASSTGIATGELFF. Here the CDR3 DNA reads TGTGCCAGCAGCACCGGGATCGCCACCGGGGAGCTGTTTTTT.

The genes are TRBV12-3 or TRBV12-4 and TRBJ1-2; tentatively, D is TRBD1 (5 bases). The V and J ends lost 3 bases and 8 bases respectively, with 13 bases between them. This CDR3 has 13 amino acids. The CDR3 is CASSLAGSRGYTF. CDR3 coding DNA: TGTGCCAGCAGTTTGGCAGGGTCCCGGGGCTACACCTTC.

V and J are TRBV14 and TRBJ1-2, with D unclear. Trimming left V 4 bases short and J 5 bases short, with 11 bases between. CDR1 is SGHDN, CDR2 FVKESK, per germline. This CDR3 is built from 13 residues. As DNA, the CDR3 is TGTGCCAGCAGCCTCGACACCTCTTATGGCTACACCTTC. The encoded protein is CASSLDTSYGYTF.

The chain combines TRBV7-2 with TRBJ1-1; D is uncertain. The CDR3 totals 12 residues. The ends were cut back, 0 bases at V and 5 bases at J, with 4 bases in the middle. From germline, CDR1 is SGHTA and CDR2 FQGNSA. Written as DNA, the CDR3 is TGTGCCAGCAGCTTAGCGTCGACTGAAGCTTTCTTT. It specifies CASSLASTEAFF.

The genes are TRBV7-3 and TRBJ2-2, with TRBD2 matching 11 bases. CDR1 is SGHTA, CDR2 FQGTGA, per germline. Unmatched junction bases numbered 3, after V lost 2 bases and J lost 4 bases. The CDR3 spans 16 residues. CDR3 sequence: CASSLQGLAGTGELFF. CDR3 nucleotide sequence: TGTGCCAGCAGCTTACAAGGACTAGCGGGCACCGGGGAGCTGTTTTTT.

V usage is TRBV7-2 and J usage is TRBJ2-1; 8 bases align to TRBD2. The length of the CDR3 is 16 residues. Germline assignment: CDR1 SGHTA and CDR2 FQGNSA. Trimming removed 5 bases from V and 5 bases from J; junction bases left unmatched: 11. CDR3 sequence reads: CASSPGPGGKNNEQFF. DNA of the CDR3: TGTGCCAGCAGCCCTGGTCCGGGAGGGAAAAACAATGAGCAGTTCTTC.

This clone came up once. The chain is built from TRBV19 and TRBJ1-2; 8 nucleotides line up with TRBD1. The CDR3 runs to 15 residues. V was clipped by 7 bases and J by 7 bases; unmatched bases: 14. Germline CDR1 LNHDA, CDR2 SQIVND (reference sequence). This CDR3 is CASTGQGGYLFGYTF. In DNA, the CDR3 is TGTGCCAGTACAGGACAGGGAGGCTATCTATTTGGCTACACCTTC.